This T cell receptor (beta chain) was captured by sequencing in a study of T cells in Graves' hyperthyroidism and ophthalmopathy. Study at large: Prior to any treatment, at the point of initial diagnosis, peripheral blood was collected.

Criteria for exclusion of patients were uncontrolled infection, other autoimmune disease, pregnancy or lactation. V was pared by 2 bases and J by 6 bases, with 20 bases between. The CDR3 has 18 amino acids. Germline V gives CDR1 LNHDA, CDR2 SQIVND (reference sequence). RNA transcripts served as the template for amplifying TCR beta CDR3 regions. RT-PCR in the first round (using the HTBI primer set) targeted the TCR CDR3. TCRdb recomputed calls from the multiplex PCR reads with MiXCR, one row per CDR3 protein. The data hold 650,000 to 850,000 distinct CDR3 sequences, with around 19% observed a single time.

The rearrangement joins TRBV19 to TRBJ1-6; tentatively, D is TRBD1 (5 bases). Sequencing was carried out using blood. The receptor comes from a woman between 45 and 60 years old with Graves' hyperthyroidism that later progressed to Graves' ophthalmopathy. CDR3 sequence reads: CASSINRTPTGSNSPLHF. The CDR3 DNA reads TGTGCCAGTAGTATAAACAGGACGCCGACGGGGAGTAATTCACCCCTCCACTTT.